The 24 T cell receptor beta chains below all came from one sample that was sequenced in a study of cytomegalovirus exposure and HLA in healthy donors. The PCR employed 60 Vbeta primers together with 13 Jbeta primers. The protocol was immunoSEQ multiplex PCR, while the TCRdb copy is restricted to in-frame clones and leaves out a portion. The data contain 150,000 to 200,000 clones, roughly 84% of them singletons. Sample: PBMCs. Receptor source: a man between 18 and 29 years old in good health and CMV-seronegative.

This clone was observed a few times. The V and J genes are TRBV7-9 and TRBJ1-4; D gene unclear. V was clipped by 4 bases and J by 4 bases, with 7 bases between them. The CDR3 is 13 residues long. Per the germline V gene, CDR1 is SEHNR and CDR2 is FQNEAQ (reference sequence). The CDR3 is CASSSQVNEKLFF. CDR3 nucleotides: TGTGCCAGCAGCTCCCAGGTTAATGAAAAACTGTTTTTT.

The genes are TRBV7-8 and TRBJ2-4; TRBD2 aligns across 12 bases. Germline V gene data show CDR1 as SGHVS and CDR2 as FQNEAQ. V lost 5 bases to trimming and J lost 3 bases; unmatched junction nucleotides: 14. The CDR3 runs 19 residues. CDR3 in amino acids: CASSTLAGGPPGVKNIQYF. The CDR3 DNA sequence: TGTGCCAGCAGCACCCTAGCGGGGGGGCCCCCCGGTGTCAAAAACATTCAGTACTTC.

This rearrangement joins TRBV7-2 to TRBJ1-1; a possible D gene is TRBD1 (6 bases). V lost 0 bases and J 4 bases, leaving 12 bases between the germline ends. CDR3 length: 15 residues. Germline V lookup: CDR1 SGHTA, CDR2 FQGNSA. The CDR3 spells CASSLANRASTEAFF. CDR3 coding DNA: TGTGCCAGCAGCTTAGCCAACAGGGCAAGCACTGAAGCTTTCTTT.

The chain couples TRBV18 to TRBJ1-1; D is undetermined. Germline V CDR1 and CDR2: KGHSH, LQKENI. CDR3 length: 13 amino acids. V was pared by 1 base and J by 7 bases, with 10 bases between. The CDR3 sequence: CASSPLNTGEAFF. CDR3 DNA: TGTGCCAGCTCACCACTTAACACGGGTGAAGCTTTCTTT.

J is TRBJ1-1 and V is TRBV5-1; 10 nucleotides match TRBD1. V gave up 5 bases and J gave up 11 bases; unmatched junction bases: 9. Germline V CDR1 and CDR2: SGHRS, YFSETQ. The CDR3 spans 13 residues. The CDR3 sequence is CASSSGTGVGAFF. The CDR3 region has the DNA TGCGCCAGCAGTTCCGGGACAGGGGTAGGGGCTTTCTTT.

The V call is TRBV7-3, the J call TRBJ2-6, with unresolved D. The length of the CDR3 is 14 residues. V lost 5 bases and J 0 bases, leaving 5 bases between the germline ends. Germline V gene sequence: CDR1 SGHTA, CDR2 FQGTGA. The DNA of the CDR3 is TGTGCCAGCAGCCCCTTCTCTGGGGCCAACGTCCTGACTTTC. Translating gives CASSPFSGANVLTF.

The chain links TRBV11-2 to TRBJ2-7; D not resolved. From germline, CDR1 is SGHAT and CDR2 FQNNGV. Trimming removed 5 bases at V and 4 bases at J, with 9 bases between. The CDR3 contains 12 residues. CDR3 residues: CASSRGDYEQYF. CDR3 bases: TGTGCCAGCAGCCGAGGAGATTACGAGCAGTACTTC.

CDR3 sequence reads: CASSQETGPLDTEAFF. The CDR3 region has the DNA TGCGCCAGCAGCCAAGAAACAGGCCCCCTGGACACTGAAGCTTTCTTT. The chain links TRBV4-1 to TRBJ1-1, with D possibly being TRBD1 (5 bases). Germline CDR1 reads MGHRA; CDR2 reads YSYEKL. Trimming removed 0 bases at V and 3 bases at J, with 14 bases between. This CDR3 is 16 amino acids long.

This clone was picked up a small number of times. CDR3 in amino acids: CASRESTGRRFF. CDR3 nucleotide sequence: TGTGCCAGCAGAGAATCGACAGGGAGGCGGTTCTTC. V usage is TRBV28 and J usage is TRBJ2-1, with D possibly matching TRBD1 (7 bases). Trimming cost V 6 bases and J 15 bases, with 18 bases left between them. The CDR3 extends over 12 amino acids. Germline loops: CDR1 MDHEN, CDR2 SYDVKM.

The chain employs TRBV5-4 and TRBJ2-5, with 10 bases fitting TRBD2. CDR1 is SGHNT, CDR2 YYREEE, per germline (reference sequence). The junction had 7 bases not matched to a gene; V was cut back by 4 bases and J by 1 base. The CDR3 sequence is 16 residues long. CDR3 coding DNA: TGTGCCAGCAGCCCCTGGAGCGGGAGGGCCCAAGAGACCCAGTACTTC. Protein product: CASSPWSGRAQETQYF.

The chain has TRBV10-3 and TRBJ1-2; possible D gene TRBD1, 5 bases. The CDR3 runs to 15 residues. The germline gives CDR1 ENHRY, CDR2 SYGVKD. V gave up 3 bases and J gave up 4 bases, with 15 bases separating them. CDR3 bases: TGTGCCATCAGTGACCCCCAGGGTCGAGGCTATGGCTACACCTTC. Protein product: CAISDPQGRGYGYTF.

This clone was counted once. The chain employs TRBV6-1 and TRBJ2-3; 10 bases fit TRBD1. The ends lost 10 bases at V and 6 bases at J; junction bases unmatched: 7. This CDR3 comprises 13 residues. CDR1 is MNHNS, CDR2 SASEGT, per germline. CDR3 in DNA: TGTGCCACGTCGACAGGGGGCGCGGATACGCAGTATTTT. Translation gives CATSTGGADTQYF.

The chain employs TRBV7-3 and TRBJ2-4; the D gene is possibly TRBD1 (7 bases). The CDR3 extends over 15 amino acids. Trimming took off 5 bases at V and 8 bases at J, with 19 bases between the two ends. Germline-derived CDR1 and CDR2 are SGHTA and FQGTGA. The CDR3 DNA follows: TGTGCCAGCAGCCAAGGGGGCGGGGTGTATGACATTCAGTACTTC. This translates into CASSQGGGVYDIQYF.

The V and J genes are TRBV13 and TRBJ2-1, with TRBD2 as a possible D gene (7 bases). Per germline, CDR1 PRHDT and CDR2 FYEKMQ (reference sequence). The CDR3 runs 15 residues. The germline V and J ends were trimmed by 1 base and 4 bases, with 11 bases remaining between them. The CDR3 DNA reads TGTGCCAGCAGCTTAGAGGGGGGGCTGTACAATGAGCAGTTCTTC. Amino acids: CASSLEGGLYNEQFF.

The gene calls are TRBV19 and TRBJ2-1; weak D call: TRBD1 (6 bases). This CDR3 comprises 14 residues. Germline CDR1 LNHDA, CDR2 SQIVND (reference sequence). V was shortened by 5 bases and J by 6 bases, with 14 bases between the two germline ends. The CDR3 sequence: CASSLSQGINEQFF. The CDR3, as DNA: TGTGCCAGTAGTCTCTCGCAGGGGATCAATGAGCAGTTCTTC.

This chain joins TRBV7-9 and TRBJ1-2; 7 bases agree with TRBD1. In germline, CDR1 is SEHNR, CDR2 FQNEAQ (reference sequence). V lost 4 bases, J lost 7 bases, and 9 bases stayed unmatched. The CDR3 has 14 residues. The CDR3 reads CASSSRDSAGGYTF. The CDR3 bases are TGTGCCAGCAGCTCCCGGGACAGCGCCGGTGGCTACACCTTC.

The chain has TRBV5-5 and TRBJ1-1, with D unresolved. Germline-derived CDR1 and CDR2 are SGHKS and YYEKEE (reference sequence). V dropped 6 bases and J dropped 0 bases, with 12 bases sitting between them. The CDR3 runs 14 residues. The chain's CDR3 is CASTRGALNTEAFF. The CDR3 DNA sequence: TGTGCCAGCACCCGGGGAGCCCTGAACACTGAAGCTTTCTTT.

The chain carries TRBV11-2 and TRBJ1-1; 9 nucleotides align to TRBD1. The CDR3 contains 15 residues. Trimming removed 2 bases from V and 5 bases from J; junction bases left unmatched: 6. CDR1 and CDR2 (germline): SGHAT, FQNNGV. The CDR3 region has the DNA TGTGCCAGCAGCTTATACCGGACAGGGGAGACTGAAGCTTTCTTT. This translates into CASSLYRTGETEAFF.

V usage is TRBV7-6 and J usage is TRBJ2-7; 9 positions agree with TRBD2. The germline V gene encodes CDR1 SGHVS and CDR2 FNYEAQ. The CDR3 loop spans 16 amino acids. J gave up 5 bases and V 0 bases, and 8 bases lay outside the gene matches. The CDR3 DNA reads TGTGCCAGCAGCTTAGCGGTTGGGCTAGCGGGGAACGAGCAGTACTTC. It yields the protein CASSLAVGLAGNEQYF.

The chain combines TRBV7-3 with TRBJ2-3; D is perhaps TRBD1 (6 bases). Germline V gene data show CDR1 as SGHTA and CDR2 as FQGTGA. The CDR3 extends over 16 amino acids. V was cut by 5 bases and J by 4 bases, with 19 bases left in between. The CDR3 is CASSPLGASAPDTQYF. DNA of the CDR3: TGTGCCAGCAGCCCTTTGGGGGCGAGCGCACCAGATACGCAGTATTTT.

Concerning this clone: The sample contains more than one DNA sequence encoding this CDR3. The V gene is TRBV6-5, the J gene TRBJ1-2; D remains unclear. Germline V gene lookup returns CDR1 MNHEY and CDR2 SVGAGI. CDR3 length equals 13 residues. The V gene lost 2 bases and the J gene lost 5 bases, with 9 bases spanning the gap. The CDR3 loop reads CASSYAGGYGYTF. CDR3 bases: TGTGCCAGCAGTTACGCCGGCGGATATGGCTACACCTTC.

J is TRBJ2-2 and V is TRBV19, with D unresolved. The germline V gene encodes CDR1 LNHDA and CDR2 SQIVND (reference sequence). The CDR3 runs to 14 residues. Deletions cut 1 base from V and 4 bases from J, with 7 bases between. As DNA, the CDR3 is TGTGCCAGTAGTATAGGGGCCCCCACCGGGGAGCTGTTTTTT. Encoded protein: CASSIGAPTGELFF.

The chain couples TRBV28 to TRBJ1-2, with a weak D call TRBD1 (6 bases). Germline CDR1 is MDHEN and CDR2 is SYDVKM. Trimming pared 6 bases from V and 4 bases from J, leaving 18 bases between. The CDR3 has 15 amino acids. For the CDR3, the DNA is TGTGCCAGCAGGAAGGGTTGGCAGGGGTTCTATGGCTACACCTTC. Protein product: CASRKGWQGFYGYTF.

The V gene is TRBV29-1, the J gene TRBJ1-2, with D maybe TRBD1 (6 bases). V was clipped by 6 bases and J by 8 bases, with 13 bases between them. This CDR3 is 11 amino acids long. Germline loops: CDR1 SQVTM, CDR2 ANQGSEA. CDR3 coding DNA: TGCAGCGTACAGGGAAGTCAAGGCTACACCTTC. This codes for CSVQGSQGYTF.